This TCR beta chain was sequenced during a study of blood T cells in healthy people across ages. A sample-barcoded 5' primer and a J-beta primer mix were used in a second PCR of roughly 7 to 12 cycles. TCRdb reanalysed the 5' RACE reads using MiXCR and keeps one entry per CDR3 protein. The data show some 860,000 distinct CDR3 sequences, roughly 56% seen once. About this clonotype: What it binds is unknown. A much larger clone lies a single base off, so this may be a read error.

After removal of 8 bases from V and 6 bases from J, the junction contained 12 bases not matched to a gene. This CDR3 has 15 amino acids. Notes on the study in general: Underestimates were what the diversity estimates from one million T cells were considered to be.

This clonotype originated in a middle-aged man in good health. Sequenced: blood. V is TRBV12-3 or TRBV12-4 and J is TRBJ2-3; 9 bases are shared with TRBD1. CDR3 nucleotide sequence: TGTGCCAGCGGTTCCGCGGGACAGGGAATGGATACGCAGTATTTT. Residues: CASGSAGQGMDTQYF.